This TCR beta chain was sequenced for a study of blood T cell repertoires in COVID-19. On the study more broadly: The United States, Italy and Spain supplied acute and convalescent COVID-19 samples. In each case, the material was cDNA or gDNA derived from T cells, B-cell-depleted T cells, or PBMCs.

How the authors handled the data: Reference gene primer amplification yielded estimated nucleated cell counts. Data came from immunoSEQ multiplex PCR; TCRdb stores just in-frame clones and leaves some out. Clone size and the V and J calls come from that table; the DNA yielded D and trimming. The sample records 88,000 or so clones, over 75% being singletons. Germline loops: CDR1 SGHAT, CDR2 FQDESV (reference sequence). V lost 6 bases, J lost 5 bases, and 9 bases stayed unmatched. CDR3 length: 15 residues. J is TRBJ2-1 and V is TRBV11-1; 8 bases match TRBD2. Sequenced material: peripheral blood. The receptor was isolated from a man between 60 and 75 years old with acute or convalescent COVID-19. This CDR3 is CASSPDQRGNNEQFF. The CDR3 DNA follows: TGTGCCAGCAGTCCCGACCAGCGGGGGAACAATGAGCAGTTCTTC. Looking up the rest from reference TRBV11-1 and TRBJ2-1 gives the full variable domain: EAEVAQSPRYKITEKSQAVAFWCDPISGHATLYWYRQILGQGPELLVQFQDESVVDDSQLPKDRFSAERLKGVDSTLKIQPAELGDSAMYLCASSPDQRGNNEQFFGPGTRLTVL.